This T cell receptor (beta chain) originates from a study of T cells in narcolepsy. Study-level results: Autoreactive clone sequences were missing from some blood memory CD4+ repertoires. Autoreactive clonotypes reportedly recurred in blood of same and different patients, not controls.

This CDR3 comprises 15 residues. From germline, CDR1 is MNHNS and CDR2 SASEGT. Trimming took 8 bases from V and 2 from J, leaving 15 bases between them. To note about this clone: Its specificity is unknown.

Generated by immunoSEQ multiplex PCR, the TCRdb table keeps only in-frame clones and is missing some. The sample holds about 43,000 clones; around 89% are singletons and the top ten take roughly 1.2%. The sequencing input was CD45RA- memory CD4+ T cells from PBMCs. The origin of this receptor is a human donor with narcolepsy. The V and J genes are TRBV6-1 and TRBJ2-2; tentatively, D is TRBD1 (6 bases). CDR3 amino acids: CASPGQDSNTGELFF. The CDR3 region has the DNA TGTGCCAGCCCGGGACAAGACTCTAACACCGGGGAGCTGTTTTTT.